The rows below give T cell receptor beta chains drawn from one sample of a study of blood T cell dynamics during melanoma immunotherapy. Generated by immunoSEQ multiplex PCR, the TCRdb table keeps only in-frame clones and is missing some. The repertoire includes 8,500 to 11,000 clones, around 87% of them detected once, and 9.8% sits in the top ten. The material was blood, obtained from a patient treated with checkpoint blockade. The receptors derive from a human donor with melanoma. CDR3s include the opening cysteine and the closing phenylalanine or tryptophan. A D gene is named only where the DNA matches it firmly. Where a row states a size, it is once, few, many or the class of an expanded clone; other rows omit it.

TRBV16	TRBJ1-1	.	.	TGTGCCAGCAGCCAATCGAGTCGGCAGGGGTCGAACACTGAAGCTTTCTTT	CASSQSSRQGSNTEAFF
TRBV5-5	TRBJ2-5	once	.	TGTGCCAGCAGCGGTCTGACGGCCACACAAGAGACCCAGTACTTC	CASSGLTATQETQYF
TRBV7-9	TRBJ1-4	.	.	TGTGCCAGCAGCTTTTTTGCCCTACAGGTCAACCCTAATGAAAAACTGTTTTTT	CASSFFALQVNPNEKLFF
TRBV2	TRBJ1-1	.	.	TGTGCCAGCAGTGAACTAACGAACACTGAAGCTTTCTTT	CASSELTNTEAFF
TRBV6-6	TRBJ1-1	once	.	TGTGCCAGCAGTTACGCGGGACAAGAAGCTTTCTTT	CASSYAGQEAFF
TRBV4-3	TRBJ1-2	.	.	TGCGCCAGCAGCCAAGATAAAAGGGCCAGGGGAGGTAATGGCTACACCTTC	CASSQDKRARGGNGYTF
TRBV19	TRBJ1-2	.	.	TGTGCCAGTAGTAAGGGGCAGGCCCTTGGAGGCTACACCTTC	CASSKGQALGGYTF
TRBV9	TRBJ1-1	.	.	TGTGCCAGCAGCTCCGGACACGTCCTTGCGGGCGACACTGAAGCTTTCTTT	CASSSGHVLAGDTEAFF
TRBV7-9	TRBJ1-4	.	TRBD1	TGTGCCAGCAGCTTAGGAAGACAGGGGGCGGGCGAAAAACTGTTTTTT	CASSLGRQGAGEKLFF
TRBV7-6	TRBJ2-1	.	.	TGTGCCAGCAGCTTAGTAGTGTGGGGTCGAATGCAGTTCTTC	CASSLVVWGRMQFF
TRBV29-1	TRBJ2-7	.	.	TGCAGCGTTGAGACCGACAGACCCGAGCAGTACTTC	CSVETDRPEQYF
TRBV7-2	TRBJ1-2	once	.	TGTGCCAGCAGCCCCCAGGACAGCACTAACTATGGCTACACCTTC	CASSPQDSTNYGYTF
TRBV4-2	TRBJ2-1	once	.	TGTGCCAGCAGCCCAGAGCACAATGAGCAGTTCTTC	CASSPEHNEQFF
TRBV28	TRBJ2-7	.	TRBD1	TGTGCCAGCAGCCGCGCCGGGACAGACACTTACGAGCAGTACTTC	CASSRAGTDTYEQYF
TRBV29-1	TRBJ1-4	.	.	TGCAGCGGCCAGCTCACAACTAATGAAAAACTGTTTTTT	CSGQLTTNEKLFF
TRBV7-2	TRBJ2-1	.	.	TGTGCCAGCAGCTATCGGGATTTAAATGAGCAGTTCTTC	CASSYRDLNEQFF
TRBV7-2	TRBJ1-1	.	TRBD1	TGTGCCAGCAGGCCGACAGGGTACACTGAAGCTTTCTTT	CASRPTGYTEAFF
TRBV5-4	TRBJ2-7	.	.	TGTGCCAGCAGCCAGGCTGGCGAGCAGTACTTC	CASSQAGEQYF
TRBV7-8	TRBJ1-6	.	.	TGTGCCAGCAGCTTAGCGGGGGGTGATCGTGGCAATTCACCCCTCCACTTT	CASSLAGGDRGNSPLHF
TRBV2	TRBJ2-7	.	.	TGTGCCAGCCGAACCTTCTTCTCCTACGAGCAGTACTTC	CASRTFFSYEQYF
TRBV6-4	TRBJ2-3	.	TRBD2	TGTGCCAGCAGTGAAGCGGGAAGCACAGATACGCAGTATTTT	CASSEAGSTDTQYF
TRBV11-3	TRBJ2-1	.	TRBD1	TGTGCCAGCAGCTTAATGGGACAGGGCTACAATGAGCAGTTCTTC	CASSLMGQGYNEQFF
TRBV5-6	TRBJ1-1	.	.	TGTGCCAGCAGCTTGTGGGGCAGGGAGGGCACTGAAGCTTTCTTT	CASSLWGREGTEAFF
TRBV5-4	TRBJ2-2	.	TRBD1	TGTGCCAGCAGCGGCCGACAGGGGCACACCGGGGAGCTGTTTTTT	CASSGRQGHTGELFF
TRBV28	TRBJ1-1	.	TRBD1	TGTGCCAGCAGTTTTAAGGTGTCAGGGGGAACTGAAGCTTTCTTT	CASSFKVSGGTEAFF
TRBV5-1	TRBJ2-1	.	.	TGCGCCAGCAGCTTGGCGGGAGTTAATTACAATGAGCAGTTCTTC	CASSLAGVNYNEQFF
TRBV7-2	TRBJ1-1	.	.	TGTGCCAGCAGCTTAGGGGCAAGACGAGCTTTCTTT	CASSLGARRAFF
TRBV6-1	TRBJ1-5	.	.	TGTGCCAGCAGTGAAGCGCCAGGCGACAATCAGCCCCAGCATTTT	CASSEAPGDNQPQHF
TRBV27	TRBJ2-2	.	TRBD1	TGTGCCAGCATTGACAGGGGTTCGAACACCGGGGAGCTGTTTTTT	CASIDRGSNTGELFF
TRBV29-1	TRBJ2-1	once	.	TGCAGCGCAGCCTCCTACAATGAGCAGTTCTTC	CSAASYNEQFF
TRBV5-1	TRBJ2-3	.	TRBD2	TGCGCCAGCAGCGGGGGGACTAGCGGGCGGATAGATACGCAGTATTTT	CASSGGTSGRIDTQYF
TRBV2	TRBJ2-1	.	.	TGTGCCAGCAGGAACAGGGATTATACTGAGCAGTTCTTC	CASRNRDYTEQFF
TRBV11-3	TRBJ2-1	.	.	TGTGCCAGCAGCTTAGGCGGGACGTACAATGAGCAGTTCTTC	CASSLGGTYNEQFF
TRBV18	TRBJ2-7	.	.	TGTGCCAGCTCACCCCCGGGGAAGTCCTACGAGCAGTACTTC	CASSPPGKSYEQYF
TRBV19	TRBJ2-1	.	TRBD1	TGTGCCAGTAGTTGGACAGGGATGAGGGGAAATGAGCAGTTCTTC	CASSWTGMRGNEQFF
TRBV4-1	TRBJ2-7	.	.	TGCGCCAGCAGCCGGACTGAGACCTACGAGCAGTACTTC	CASSRTETYEQYF
TRBV30	TRBJ1-5	.	TRBD1	TGTGCCTGGAGTACAGGGGGCACAATCCCCCAGCATTTT	CAWSTGGTIPQHF
TRBV30	TRBJ1-3	.	TRBD1	TGTGCCTGGAGTGTAGAACAGGGGGATGAAGGGGCTGGAAACACCATATATTTT	CAWSVEQGDEGAGNTIYF
TRBV5-4	TRBJ2-1	.	TRBD1	TGTGCCAGCTGGATACAGGGGAACTTTTACAATGAGCAGTTCTTC	CASWIQGNFYNEQFF
TRBV7-8	TRBJ2-2	.	TRBD2	TGTGCCAGCAGCCCGACTAGCGGGAGAACCGGGGAGCTGTTTTTT	CASSPTSGRTGELFF
TRBV28	TRBJ2-3	.	.	TGTGCCAGCAGTTTAAACTTGGACACAGATACGCAGTATTTT	CASSLNLDTDTQYF
TRBV7-9	TRBJ1-4	.	.	TGTGCCAGCAGCTTAGAGATGGCTGAAAAACTGTTTTTT	CASSLEMAEKLFF
TRBV27	TRBJ2-2	.	.	TGTGCCAGCAGTCCGCTTTTGGGGCCCGGGGAGCTGTTTTTT	CASSPLLGPGELFF
TRBV9	TRBJ2-1	.	TRBD1	TGTGCCAGCAGCGTAGAGGGGGCCCAAAATGAGCAGTTCTTC	CASSVEGAQNEQFF
TRBV9	TRBJ2-5	once	TRBD2	TGTGCCAGCAGCGTAGCTTCAGCGGGGGAGACCCAGTACTTC	CASSVASAGETQYF
TRBV28	TRBJ1-5	.	TRBD1	TGTGCCAGCGCTTTGGACAGGGCGGATCAGCCCCAGCATTTT	CASALDRADQPQHF
TRBV9	TRBJ1-4	.	.	TGTGCCAGCAGCAGGGCATTATCAACTAATGAAAAACTGTTTTTT	CASSRALSTNEKLFF
TRBV28	TRBJ2-3	once	TRBD2	TGTGCCAGCCCCCCCAGCGGGAGAGCCGGTCGGGATACGCAGTATTTT	CASPPSGRAGRDTQYF
TRBV5-4	TRBJ2-5	once	TRBD1	TGTGCCAGCAGCTTGGGGGGCGGGGACAGGGGACCGGAGACCCAGTACTTC	CASSLGGGDRGPETQYF
TRBV5-1	TRBJ1-2	.	TRBD1	TGCGCCAGCAGCTTCTCTTGGGACAGAACTAACTATGGCTACACCTTC	CASSFSWDRTNYGYTF
TRBV18	TRBJ1-1	few	.	TGTGCCAGCTCACTGGGGCGGACTGAAGCTTTCTTT	CASSLGRTEAFF
TRBV9	TRBJ2-5	.	TRBD2	TGTGCCAGCAGCGGAGAGATTGGGACTAGCGAACAAGAGACCCAGTACTTC	CASSGEIGTSEQETQYF
TRBV7-6	TRBJ2-7	.	.	TGTGCCAGCAGCTTAGAAGGGTTCGGGGAGCAGTACTTC	CASSLEGFGEQYF
TRBV4-3	TRBJ2-1	.	.	TGCGCCAGCAGCCAAGAGACAGGCGCTCAAGAGCAGTTCTTC	CASSQETGAQEQFF
TRBV11-2	TRBJ1-1	.	.	TGTGCCAGCAGCTTAGTAGTTGAAGCTTTCTTT	CASSLVVEAFF